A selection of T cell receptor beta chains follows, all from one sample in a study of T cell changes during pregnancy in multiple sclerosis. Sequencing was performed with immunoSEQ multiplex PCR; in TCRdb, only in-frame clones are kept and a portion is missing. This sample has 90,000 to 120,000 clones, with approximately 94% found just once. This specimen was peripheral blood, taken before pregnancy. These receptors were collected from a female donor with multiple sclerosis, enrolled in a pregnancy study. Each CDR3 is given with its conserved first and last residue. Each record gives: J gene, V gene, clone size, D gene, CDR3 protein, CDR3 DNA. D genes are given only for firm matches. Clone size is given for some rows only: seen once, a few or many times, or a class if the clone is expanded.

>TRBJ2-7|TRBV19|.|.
CASSIQGSSYEQYF
TGTGCCAGTAGTATACAGGGATCCTCCTACGAGCAGTACTTC
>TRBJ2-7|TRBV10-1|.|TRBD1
CASSDIGTGTYEQYF
TGCGCCAGCAGTGACATCGGGACAGGTACCTACGAGCAGTACTTC
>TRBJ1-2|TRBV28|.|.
CASSPGPDYGYTF
TGTGCCAGCAGTCCAGGGCCCGACTATGGCTACACCTTC
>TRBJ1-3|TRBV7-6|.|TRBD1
CASSLGTGPGNTIYF
TGTGCCAGCAGCCTCGGGACAGGGCCTGGAAACACCATATATTTT
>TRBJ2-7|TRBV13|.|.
CASSQGLLSSYEQYF
TGTGCCAGCAGCCAGGGGCTCCTGAGCTCCTACGAGCAGTACTTC
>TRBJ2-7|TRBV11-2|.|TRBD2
CASSQGLAYEQYF
TGTGCCAGCAGCCAGGGACTAGCCTACGAGCAGTACTTC
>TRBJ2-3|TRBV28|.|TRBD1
CASRGRDSSTDTQYF
TGTGCCAGCAGGGGCCGGGACAGCAGCACAGATACGCAGTATTTT
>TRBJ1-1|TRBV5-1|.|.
CASSLELRGGGENTEAFF
TGCGCCAGCAGCCTCGAGCTAAGGGGGGGAGGAGAGAACACTGAAGCTTTCTTT
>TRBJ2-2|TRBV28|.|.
CASTALASTGELFF
TGTGCCAGCACCGCCCTAGCGAGCACCGGGGAGCTGTTTTTT
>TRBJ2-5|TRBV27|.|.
CASSWGLEETQYF
TGTGCCAGCAGCTGGGGCTTGGAAGAGACCCAGTACTTC
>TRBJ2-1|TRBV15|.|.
CATSPARGSYNEQFF
TGTGCCACCAGCCCGGCTCGGGGCTCCTACAATGAGCAGTTCTTC
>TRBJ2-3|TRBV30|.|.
CAWSPGASTDTQYF
TGTGCCTGGAGTCCGGGAGCTAGCACAGATACGCAGTATTTT
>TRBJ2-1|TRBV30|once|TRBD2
CAWARRGGEQFF
TGTGCCTGGGCAAGACGGGGAGGGGAGCAGTTCTTC
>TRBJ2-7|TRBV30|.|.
CAWGVTSANEQYF
TGTGCCTGGGGAGTTACTTCAGCCAACGAGCAGTACTTC
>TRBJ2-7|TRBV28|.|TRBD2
CASSLVGLAGGDEQYF
TGTGCCAGCAGTTTAGTGGGACTAGCGGGAGGCGACGAGCAGTACTTC
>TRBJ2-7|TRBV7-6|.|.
CASSLDLGRTQGVQYF
TGTGCCAGCAGCTTAGATCTCGGGCGGACGCAGGGTGTGCAGTACTTC
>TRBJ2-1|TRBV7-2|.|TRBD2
CASSLAGTSHEQFF
TGTGCCAGCAGCTTAGCCGGGACTAGCCATGAGCAGTTCTTC
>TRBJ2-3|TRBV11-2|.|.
CASSLAGASTDTQYF
TGTGCCAGCAGCTTAGCGGGTGCTAGCACAGATACGCAGTATTTT
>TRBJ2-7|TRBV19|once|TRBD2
CASSLAGGIYEQYF
TGTGCCAGTAGTCTCGCGGGAGGTATATACGAGCAGTACTTC
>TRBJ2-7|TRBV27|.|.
CASSPTQQTEQYF
TGTGCCAGCAGTCCGACGCAACAGACCGAGCAGTACTTC
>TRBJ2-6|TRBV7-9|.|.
CASSHTGANVLTF
TGTGCCAGCAGCCACACTGGGGCCAACGTCCTGACTTTC
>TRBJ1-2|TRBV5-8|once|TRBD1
CASSLAGQGAFGYTF
TGTGCCAGCAGCTTGGCGGGCCAGGGGGCTTTTGGCTACACCTTC
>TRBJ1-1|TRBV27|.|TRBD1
CASSSQQGWSTEAFF
TGTGCCAGCAGTTCACAACAGGGGTGGAGTACTGAAGCTTTCTTT
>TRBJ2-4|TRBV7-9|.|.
CASSLAVGQINIQYF
TGTGCCAGCAGCTTAGCGGTTGGACAGATAAACATTCAGTACTTC
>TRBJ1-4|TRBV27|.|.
CASSSGGVVDEKLFF
TGTGCCAGCAGCTCGGGAGGCGTTGTTGATGAAAAACTGTTTTTT
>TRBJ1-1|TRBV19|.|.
CASSQGSNTEAFF
TGTGCCAGTAGTCAGGGTAGCAACACTGAAGCTTTCTTT
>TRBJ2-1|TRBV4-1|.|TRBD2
CASSHARLAGSNEQFF
TGCGCCAGCAGCCATGCGAGGCTAGCGGGAAGCAATGAGCAGTTCTTC
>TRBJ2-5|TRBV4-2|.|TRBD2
CASSQRLPGASGETQYF
TGTGCCAGCAGCCAACGCCTTCCTGGGGCTAGCGGGGAGACCCAGTACTTC
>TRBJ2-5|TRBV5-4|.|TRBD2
CASSFTSGRGETQYF
TGTGCCAGCAGCTTCACTAGCGGGAGAGGAGAGACCCAGTACTTC
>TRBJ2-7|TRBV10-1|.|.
CASSEGLPSAEQYF
TGCGCCAGCAGTGAGGGCTTACCAAGTGCCGAGCAGTACTTC
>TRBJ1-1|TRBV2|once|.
CASSDYKQGNTEAFF
TGTGCCAGCAGTGATTATAAACAGGGGAACACTGAAGCTTTCTTT
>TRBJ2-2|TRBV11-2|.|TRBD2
CASSLSLGLAGVFGELFF
TGTGCCAGCAGCTTAAGTTTGGGACTAGCGGGAGTTTTCGGGGAGCTGTTTTTT
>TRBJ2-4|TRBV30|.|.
CAFQDRAKNIQYF
TGTGCCTTTCAAGATAGAGCCAAAAACATTCAGTACTTC
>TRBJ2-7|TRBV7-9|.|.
CASSPVPSSYEQYF
TGTGCCAGCAGTCCAGTCCCCAGCTCCTACGAGCAGTACTTC
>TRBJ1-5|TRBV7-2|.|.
CASSRRGASQPQHF
TGTGCCAGCAGCCGACGGGGGGCAAGTCAGCCCCAGCATTTT
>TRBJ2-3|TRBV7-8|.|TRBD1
CASSPGGPAADTQYF
TGTGCCAGCAGCCCAGGGGGACCGGCGGCAGATACGCAGTATTTT
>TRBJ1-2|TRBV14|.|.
CASSPVNYGYTF
TGTGCCAGCAGCCCAGTCAACTATGGCTACACCTTC
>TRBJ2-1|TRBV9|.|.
CASSPYGQGSMEFF
TGTGCCAGCAGTCCCTATGGGCAGGGGAGTATGGAGTTCTTC
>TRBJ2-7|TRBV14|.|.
CASSQGRGQYQYF
TGTGCCAGCAGCCAAGGCAGGGGACAATACCAGTACTTC
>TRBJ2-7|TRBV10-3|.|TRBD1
CASGTGGSYEQYF
TGTGCCTCAGGGACAGGGGGCTCCTACGAGCAGTACTTC
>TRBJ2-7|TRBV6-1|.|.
CASSLKSQAHEQYF
TGTGCCAGCAGCCTTAAATCCCAGGCCCACGAGCAGTACTTC
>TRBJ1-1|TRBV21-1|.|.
CASSKPPTGRWGTEAFF
TGTGCCAGCAGCAAACCCCCCACAGGGCGCTGGGGCACTGAAGCTTTCTTT
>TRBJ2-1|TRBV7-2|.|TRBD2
CASSLVSGRASEQFF
TGTGCCAGCAGCTTAGTTAGCGGGAGAGCAAGTGAGCAGTTCTTC
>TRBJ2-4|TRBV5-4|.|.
CASSLESGSVVGFNIQYF
TGTGCCAGCAGCTTGGAATCAGGGTCGGTAGTCGGTTTCAACATTCAGTACTTC
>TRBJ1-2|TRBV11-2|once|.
CASSLTGQGYTF
TGTGCCAGCAGCTTAACAGGGCAGGGCTACACCTTC
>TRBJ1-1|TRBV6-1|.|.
CASGHENTEAFF
TGTGCCAGCGGGCATGAGAACACTGAAGCTTTCTTT
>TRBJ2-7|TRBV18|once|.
CASSPKGLLGADEQYF
TGTGCCAGCTCACCAAAAGGCTTGTTGGGGGCCGACGAGCAGTACTTC
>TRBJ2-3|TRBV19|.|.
CASSIDRATDTQYF
TGTGCCAGTAGTATAGACAGGGCCACAGATACGCAGTATTTT
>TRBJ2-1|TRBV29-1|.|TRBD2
CSVEEIGGSSYNEQFF
TGCAGCGTTGAGGAAATTGGCGGGAGCTCCTACAATGAGCAGTTCTTC
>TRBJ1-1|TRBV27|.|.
CASSLSPTGNTEAFF
TGTGCCAGCAGTCTTAGCCCAACAGGGAACACTGAAGCTTTCTTT
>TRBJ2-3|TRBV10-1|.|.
CASSESTGLQYF
TGCGCCAGCAGTGAGTCTACAGGATTGCAGTATTTT
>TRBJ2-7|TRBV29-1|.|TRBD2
CSVEDTGGGRASEQYF
TGCAGCGTTGAAGATACTGGGGGTGGGAGGGCGAGCGAGCAGTACTTC
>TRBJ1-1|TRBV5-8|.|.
CASSLKGVTEAFF
TGTGCCAGCAGCTTGAAAGGGGTCACTGAAGCTTTCTTT
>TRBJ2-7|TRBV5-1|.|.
CASSPRPGLLYEQYF
TGCGCCAGCAGCCCACGGCCGGGACTCCTCTACGAGCAGTACTTC
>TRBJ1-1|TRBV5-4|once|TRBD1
CASSSGQVNTEAFF
TGTGCCAGCAGCTCGGGACAGGTCAACACTGAAGCTTTCTTT